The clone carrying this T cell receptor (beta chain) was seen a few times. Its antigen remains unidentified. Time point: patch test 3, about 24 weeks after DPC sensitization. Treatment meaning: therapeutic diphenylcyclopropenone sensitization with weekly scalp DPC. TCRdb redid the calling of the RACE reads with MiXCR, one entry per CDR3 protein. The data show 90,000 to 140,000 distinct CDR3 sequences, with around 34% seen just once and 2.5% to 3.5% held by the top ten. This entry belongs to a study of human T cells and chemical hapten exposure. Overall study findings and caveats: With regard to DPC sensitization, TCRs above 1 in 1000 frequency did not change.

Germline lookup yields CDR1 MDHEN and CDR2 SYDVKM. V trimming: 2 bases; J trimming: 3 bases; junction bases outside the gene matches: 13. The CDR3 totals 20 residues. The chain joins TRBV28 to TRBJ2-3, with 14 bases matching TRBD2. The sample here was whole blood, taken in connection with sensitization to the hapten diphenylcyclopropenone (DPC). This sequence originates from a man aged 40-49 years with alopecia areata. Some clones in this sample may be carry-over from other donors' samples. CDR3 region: CASSLHPGLAGDGETDTQYF. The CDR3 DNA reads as TGTGCCAGCAGTTTACATCCGGGACTAGCGGGAGATGGGGAGACAGATACGCAGTATTTT.